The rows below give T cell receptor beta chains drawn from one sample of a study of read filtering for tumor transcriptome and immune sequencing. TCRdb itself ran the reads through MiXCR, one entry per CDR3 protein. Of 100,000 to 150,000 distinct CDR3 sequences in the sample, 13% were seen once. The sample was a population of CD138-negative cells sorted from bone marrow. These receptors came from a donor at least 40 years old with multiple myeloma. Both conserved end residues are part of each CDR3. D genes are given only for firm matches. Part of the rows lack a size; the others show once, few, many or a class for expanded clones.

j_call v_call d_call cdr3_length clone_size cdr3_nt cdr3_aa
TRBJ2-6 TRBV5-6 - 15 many TGTGCCAGCAGCCAAATCTACTCTGGGGCCAACGTCCTGACTTTC CASSQIYSGANVLTF
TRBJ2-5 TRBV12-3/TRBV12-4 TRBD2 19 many TGTGCCAGCAGTTTTAGCCGGACTAGCGGGGAATCAAACAGGGAGACCCAGTACTTC CASSFSRTSGESNRETQYF
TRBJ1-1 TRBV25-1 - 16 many TGTGCCAGCAGTGGAGGGGTAGGACACTTGAACACTGAAGCTTTCTTT CASSGGVGHLNTEAFF
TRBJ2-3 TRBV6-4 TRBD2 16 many TGTGCCAGCAGTGAATCTGGGGTAGCGGGAGCAGATACGCAGTATTTT CASSESGVAGADTQYF
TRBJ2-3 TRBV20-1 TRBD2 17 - TGCAGGGCTGAATCCGGGACTAGCGGGACCAGCACAGATACGCAGTATTTT CRAESGTSGTSTDTQYF
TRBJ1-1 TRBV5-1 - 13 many TGCGCCAGCAGCTTGGGACAGTACCTTGAAGCTTTCTTT CASSLGQYLEAFF
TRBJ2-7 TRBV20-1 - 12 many TGCAGTGCTAGAGATTTCCTCTACGAGCAGTACTTC CSARDFLYEQYF
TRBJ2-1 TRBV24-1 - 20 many TGTGCCACCAGTGATAACCGGGGGCAGGACCGGGGTTACTCCTACAATGAGCAGTTCTTC CATSDNRGQDRGYSYNEQFF
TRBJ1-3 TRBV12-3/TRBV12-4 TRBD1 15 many TGTGCCAGCAGCCGACAGGGGGCAACGGGAAACACCATATATTTT CASSRQGATGNTIYF
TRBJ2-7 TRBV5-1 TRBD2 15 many TGCGCCAGCAGCTTGGTTGGGACTAGCAGCTACGAGCAGTACTTC CASSLVGTSSYEQYF
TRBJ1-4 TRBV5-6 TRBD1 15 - TGTGCCAGCTTGGCGGTCGGACAGGGTAATGAAAAACTGTTTTTT CASLAVGQGNEKLFF
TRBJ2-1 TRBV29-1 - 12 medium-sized TGCAGCGTTGAAGCCGGGTACAATGAGCAGTTCTTC CSVEAGYNEQFF
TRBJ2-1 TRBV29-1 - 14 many TGCAGCGTTGCCTTCCTGGGGGTGCGGGGTGAGCAGTTCTTC CSVAFLGVRGEQFF
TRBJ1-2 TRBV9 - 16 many TGTGCCAGCAGCCCAAGTACGGGACACTCAAACTATGGCTACACCTTC CASSPSTGHSNYGYTF
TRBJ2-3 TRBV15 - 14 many TGTGCCACCAGCAGAGTAAGCGGCACAGATACGCAGTATTTT CATSRVSGTDTQYF
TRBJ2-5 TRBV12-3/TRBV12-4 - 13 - TGTGCCAGCAGTCGACAGGCGAAAGAGACCCAGTACTTC CASSRQAKETQYF
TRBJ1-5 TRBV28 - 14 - TGTGCCAGCAGGCGGGGGGATACATATCAGCCCCAGCATTTT CASRRGDTYQPQHF
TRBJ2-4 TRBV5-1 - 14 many TGCGCCAGCAGCTTGGAGGGCAGTCGAAACATTCAGTACTTC CASSLEGSRNIQYF
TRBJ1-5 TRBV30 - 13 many TGTGCCTGGAGTCGAGGGGACAATCAGCCCCAGCATTTT CAWSRGDNQPQHF
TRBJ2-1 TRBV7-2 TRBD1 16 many TGTGCCAGCAGCCTAGGAACAGGGGGCGCTTGGGATGAGCAGTTCTTC CASSLGTGGAWDEQFF
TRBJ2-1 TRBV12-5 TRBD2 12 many TGTGCTAGTGGTCCCCCGGGGGGAGTAAGGTTCTTC CASGPPGGVRFF
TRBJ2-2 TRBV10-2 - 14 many TGCGCCAGCAGTTTCACGTACACGAGCGGGGAGCTGTTTTTT CASSFTYTSGELFF
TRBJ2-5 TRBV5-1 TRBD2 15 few TGCGCCAGCAGCTTGCGGGGGGGATTCCAAGAGACCCAGTACTTC CASSLRGGFQETQYF
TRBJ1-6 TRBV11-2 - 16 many TGTGCCAGCAGCTTAAGGTCCCCCTGGCGGGGATCACCCCTCCACTTT CASSLRSPWRGSPLHF